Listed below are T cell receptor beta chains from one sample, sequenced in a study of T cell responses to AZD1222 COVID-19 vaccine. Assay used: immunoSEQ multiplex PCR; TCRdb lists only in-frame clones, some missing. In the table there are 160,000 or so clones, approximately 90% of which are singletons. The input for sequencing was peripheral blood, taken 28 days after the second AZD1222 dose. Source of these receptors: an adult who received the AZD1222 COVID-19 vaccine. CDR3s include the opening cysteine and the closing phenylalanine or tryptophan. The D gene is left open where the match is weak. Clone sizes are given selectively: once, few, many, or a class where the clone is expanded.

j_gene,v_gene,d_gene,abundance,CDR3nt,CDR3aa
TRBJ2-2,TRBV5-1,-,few,TGCGCCAGCAGCTTGACAGGCGGACCAAACACCGGGGAGCTGTTTTTT,CASSLTGGPNTGELFF
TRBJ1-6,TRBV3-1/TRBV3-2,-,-,TGTGCCAGCAGCCAAGATAGTGGGACCCGGAGGTCACCCCTCCACTTT,CASSQDSGTRRSPLHF
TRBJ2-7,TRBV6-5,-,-,TGTGCCAGCAAATCGGGGGCCTACGAGCAGTACTTC,CASKSGAYEQYF
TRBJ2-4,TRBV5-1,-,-,TGCGCCAGCAGCCCCACAGGAGTAGCCAAAAACATTCAGTACTTC,CASSPTGVAKNIQYF
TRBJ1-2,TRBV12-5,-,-,TGTGCTAGTGGTTTCAGGTCCCGACACATTAGGCTTTATGGCTACACCTTC,CASGFRSRHIRLYGYTF
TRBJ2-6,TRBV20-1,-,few,TGCAGTGCTAGTGGGCGCTCTGGGGCCAACGTCCTGACTTTC,CSASGRSGANVLTF
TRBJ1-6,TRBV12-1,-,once,TGTGCCAGCAGCCCCGAGCCAGGGTGGAACTCACCCCTCCACTTT,CASSPEPGWNSPLHF
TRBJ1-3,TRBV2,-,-,TGTGCCAGCAGATCCCAGATCCTCTCTGGAAACACCATATATTTT,CASRSQILSGNTIYF
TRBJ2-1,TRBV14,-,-,TGTGCCAGCAGCCAAGTGGATTTTTACTCCTACAATGAGCAGTTCTTC,CASSQVDFYSYNEQFF
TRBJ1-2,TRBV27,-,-,TGTGCCAGCAGCACGAATACGGAGTTTGATGGCTACACCTTC,CASSTNTEFDGYTF
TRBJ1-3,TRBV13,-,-,TGTGCCAGCAGCTTAGGCCATGAGAACACCATATATTTT,CASSLGHENTIYF
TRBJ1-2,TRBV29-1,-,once,TGCAGCGTAAGCGGCAACTATGGCTACACCTTC,CSVSGNYGYTF
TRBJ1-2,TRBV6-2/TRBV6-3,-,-,TGTGCCAGCAGTACCGACAGGCCGATTAACTATGGCTACACCTTC,CASSTDRPINYGYTF
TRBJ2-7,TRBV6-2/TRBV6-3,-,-,TGTGCCAGCAGTTGGGACATCTCCTACGAGCAGTACTTC,CASSWDISYEQYF
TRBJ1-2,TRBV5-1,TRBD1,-,TGCGCCAGCAGCTTGTCTACAGGGGAAGCGGGCGGCTACACCTTC,CASSLSTGEAGGYTF
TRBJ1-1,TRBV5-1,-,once,TGCGCCAGCAGCCCGACCCTCGGCGACAAGCCCCGAAGGAACACTGAAGCTTTCTTT,CASSPTLGDKPRRNTEAFF
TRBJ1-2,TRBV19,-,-,TGTGCCACCAAAGTGCCCAACTATGGCTACACCTTC,CATKVPNYGYTF
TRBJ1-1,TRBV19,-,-,TGTGCCAGTATGCCCCAGGGTAGCACTGAAGCTTTCTTT,CASMPQGSTEAFF
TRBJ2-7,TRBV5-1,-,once,TGCGCCAGCAGCTGGGGCGTGGGGGGATACGAGCAGTACTTC,CASSWGVGGYEQYF
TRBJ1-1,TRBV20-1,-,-,TGCAGTGCTTACCCGGGAGATAAAGCTTTCTTT,CSAYPGDKAFF
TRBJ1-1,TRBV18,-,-,TGTGCCAGCTCACCAACCGACGTTTTCTTT,CASSPTDVFF
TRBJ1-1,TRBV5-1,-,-,TGCGCCAGCACTAGGACGACTCTGAACACTGAAGCTTTCTTT,CASTRTTLNTEAFF
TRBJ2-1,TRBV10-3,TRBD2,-,TGTGCCATCAGTGGCGGGGGAGGTCCCTACAATGAGCAGTTCTTC,CAISGGGGPYNEQFF
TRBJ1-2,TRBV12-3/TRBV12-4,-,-,TGTGCCAGCAGCTTCAGGGCAGGTTATGGCTACACCTTC,CASSFRAGYGYTF
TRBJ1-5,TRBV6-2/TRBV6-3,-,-,TGTGCCAGCAGTTACTTCAGTGGGCAGCCCCAGCATTTT,CASSYFSGQPQHF
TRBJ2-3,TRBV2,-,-,TGTGCCAGCAGTCGCCAAAACAAGGATACGCAGTATTTT,CASSRQNKDTQYF
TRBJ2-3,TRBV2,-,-,TGTGCCAGCATCCAGGATAAAGATACGCAGTATTTT,CASIQDKDTQYF
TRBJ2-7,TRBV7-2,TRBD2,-,TGTGCCAGCAGCTTATATAGCGGGGGACTCTCCTACGAGCAGTACTTC,CASSLYSGGLSYEQYF
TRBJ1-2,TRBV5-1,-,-,TGCGCCAGCAGAACTGGTCTGGCTATTTATGGCTACACCTTC,CASRTGLAIYGYTF
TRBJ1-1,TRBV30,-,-,TGTGCCCAAACTCGATCAGTGAACACTGAAGCTTTCTTT,CAQTRSVNTEAFF
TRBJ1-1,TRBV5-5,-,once,TGTGCCAGCAGCCCTGCTGAGAGGAGAGCTTTCTTT,CASSPAERRAFF
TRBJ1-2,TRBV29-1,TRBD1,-,TGCAGCGTTGTCACAGGGGCTAACTATGGCTACACCTTC,CSVVTGANYGYTF
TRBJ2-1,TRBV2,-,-,TGTGTAAGGAGGGGTGGCTCCTACAATGAGCAGTTCTTC,CVRRGGSYNEQFF
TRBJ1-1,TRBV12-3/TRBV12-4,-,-,TGTGCCAGCAGTCTCGGGGGAGTTCTTGAAGCTTTCTTT,CASSLGGVLEAFF
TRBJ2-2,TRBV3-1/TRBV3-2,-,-,TGTGCCAGCAGCCCCCGTAGAAGGGCGAACACCGGGGAGCTGTTTTTT,CASSPRRRANTGELFF
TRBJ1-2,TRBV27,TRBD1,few,TGTGCCAGCAGTTTTAGGGGACAGACCTATGGCTACACCTTC,CASSFRGQTYGYTF
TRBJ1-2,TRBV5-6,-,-,TGTGCCAGCAGACACCAGGGTGGTACATATGGCTACACCTTC,CASRHQGGTYGYTF
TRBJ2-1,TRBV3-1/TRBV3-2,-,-,TGTGCCAGCAGCCTCCCAGGACCCTACAATGAGCAGTTCTTC,CASSLPGPYNEQFF
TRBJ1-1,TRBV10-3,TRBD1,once,TGTGCCATCAGTGGACAGGGGAGGGTCACTGAAGCTTTCTTT,CAISGQGRVTEAFF
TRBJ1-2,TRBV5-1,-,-,TGCGCCAGCAGCTTGGAGGGTTCGGGGGCTGGCTATGGCTACACCTTC,CASSLEGSGAGYGYTF
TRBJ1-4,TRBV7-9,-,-,TGTGCCAGCAGACCCTCCCCCGGCGAAAAACTGTTTTTT,CASRPSPGEKLFF
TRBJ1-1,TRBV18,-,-,TGTGCCAGCTCACCAATAAAAACTGAAGCTTTCTTT,CASSPIKTEAFF
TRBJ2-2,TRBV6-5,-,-,TGTGCCACGAGAAGGGTATGGAACACCGGGGAGCTGTTTTTT,CATRRVWNTGELFF
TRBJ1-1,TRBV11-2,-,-,TGTGCCAGCAGCTTTTCGCGGGACACTGAAGCTTTCTTT,CASSFSRDTEAFF
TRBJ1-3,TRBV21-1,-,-,TGTGCCAGCGACCCCAATAAAGCAGGTAACTCTGGAAACACCATATATTTT,CASDPNKAGNSGNTIYF
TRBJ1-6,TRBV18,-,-,TGTGCCAGCTCACTTCGGGAGCTTCGGAATTCACCCCTCCACTTT,CASSLRELRNSPLHF
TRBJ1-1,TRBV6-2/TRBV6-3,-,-,TGTGCCAGCAGTCCCCGTTCCCTGGGAGCCTTGAACACTGAAGCTTTCTTT,CASSPRSLGALNTEAFF
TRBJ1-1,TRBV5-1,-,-,TGCGCCAGCTCCCGCGGTACCATGAACACTGAAGCTTTCTTT,CASSRGTMNTEAFF
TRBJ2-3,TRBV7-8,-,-,TGTGCCAGCAGCCCCAGTGGGGATACGCAGTATTTT,CASSPSGDTQYF
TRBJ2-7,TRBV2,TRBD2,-,TGTGCCAGCAGTGAAGGCGGGGGGGCTTTAGGGTCCGAGCAGTACTTC,CASSEGGGALGSEQYF
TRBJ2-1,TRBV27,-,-,TGTGCCAGCAGTTTGACAGTAGGAAATGAGCAGTTCTTC,CASSLTVGNEQFF